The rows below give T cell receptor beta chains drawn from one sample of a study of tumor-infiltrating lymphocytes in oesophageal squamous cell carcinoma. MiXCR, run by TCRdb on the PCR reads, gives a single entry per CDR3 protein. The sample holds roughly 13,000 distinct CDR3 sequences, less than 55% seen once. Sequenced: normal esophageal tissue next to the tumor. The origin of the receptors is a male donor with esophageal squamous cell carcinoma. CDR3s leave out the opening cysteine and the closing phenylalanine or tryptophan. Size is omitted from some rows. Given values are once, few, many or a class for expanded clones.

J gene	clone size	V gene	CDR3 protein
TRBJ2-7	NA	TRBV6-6	ASRLDTNEQY
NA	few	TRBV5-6	ASSFEYLDYNEQF
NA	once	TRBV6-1	ASSETGLETQY
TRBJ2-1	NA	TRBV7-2	ASSLDLGYYNEQF
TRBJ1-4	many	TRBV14	ASSQEVAGQKLF
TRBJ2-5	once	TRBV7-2	ASSSRGPSGVNEQY
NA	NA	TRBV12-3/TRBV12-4	ASSTREGGWTQY
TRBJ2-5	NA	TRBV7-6	ASSQDGQETQY
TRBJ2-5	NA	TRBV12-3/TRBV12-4	ASSFWGAGETQY
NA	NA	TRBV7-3	ASSPRTSYEQY
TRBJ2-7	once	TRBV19	ASSILRDGDYEQY
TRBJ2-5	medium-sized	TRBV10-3	AISIEPRETQY